This T cell receptor beta chain was retrieved from a study of siplizumab effects on memory and regulatory T cells (dated by TCRdb to between 2018 and 2021). About the investigation overall: The study looked at the effect of siplizumab, an anti-CD2 antibody, on alloreactive T-cell subsets in allogeneic mixed lymphocyte reactions made from human PBMCs. Study-wide findings and limitations: Whether proliferating Tregs from siplizumab cultures actually had suppressive function was not functionally confirmed. In reactions with siplizumab, an average of about 75% of mappable alloreactive CD4+ clones were Treg-derived, compared with roughly 27% in control reactions. Compared with memory T cells, unstimulated naive T cells appeared more diverse, and naive cells seemed to make a substantial contribution to the alloresponse. Because sequences at frequencies below about 10^-5 were poorly captured, only a minor fraction of alloreactive clones could be mapped back to unstimulated subsets. The cumulative frequency of alloreactive sequences traceable to unstimulated CD4+ memory T cells was significantly reduced by siplizumab. About 75-97% of proliferating CD4+ or CD8+ clones could not be given a naive or memory phenotype.

Additional sequencing covered unstimulated subsets from three donor pairs, namely CD8+ effector memory, CD4+ naive, CD8+ TEMRA, CD4+ memory and CD8+ naive. Sorted unstimulated T cells and proliferating T cells recovered from mixed lymphocyte reactions underwent TCRbeta CDR3 sequencing. Fresh whole blood from fewer than 12 HLA-typed healthy donors was used to isolate PBMCs. Libraries were made using the immunoSEQ multiplex PCR assay. About 10^5 TCR templates per sample were assayed by the deep sequencing platform. Genomic DNA extracted from sorted T cells was the material used for TCRbeta CDR3 sequencing. In the paper's pipeline: The R programming language was used for the clonal analysis of the TCRbeta CDR3 data. Comparing unstimulated samples against CFSE-low samples taken after the reaction was how alloreactive CD4+ and CD8+ clones were defined. Alloreactive CD4+ clones were assigned to regulatory or non-regulatory origin by matching sequences to sorted unstimulated Treg and non-Treg repertoires. TCRdb took over this immuneACCESS table, retaining in-frame rearrangements with V and J assigned. Such tables are incomplete; in checked studies, under half of the missing clones stem from an unresolved V gene, and the remainder is unexplained. The V and J calls and clone size come from that table; D and trimming were worked out from the DNA. This sample gives approximately 52,000 clones in total; 95% to 97% of them show up just once. The ten largest clones capture around 0.66% of the sample.

As for this clone: What antigen it recognizes has not been identified. Base quality data are lacking; no much larger clone is found one base away.

CDR3 length: 14 amino acids, cysteine to phenylalanine. Just CDR3 DNA is preserved here, 42 bases in frame from base 1. CDR1 MNHEY and CDR2 SMNVEV were looked up in the germline V gene (reference sequence). Trimming accounts for 6 bases at V and 2 bases at J, while the number of junction bases matched to no gene is 5. This clonotype was sampled from a human donor in good health. The chain employs TRBV27 and TRBJ2-5, and TRBD1 matches 8 of the central bases. Sequences were obtained from naive CD4+ T cells sorted from blood. Taken with the paper, the label for cell subset or site translates to: unstimulated naive T cells. The CDR3: CASRTGAVQETQYF. The bases are TGTGCCAGCAGGACAGGGGCGGTTCAAGAGACCCAGTACTTC.